Reported below is one TCR beta chain. Assay used: immunoSEQ multiplex PCR; TCRdb lists only in-frame clones, some missing. Of a few hundred thousand clones in the sample, about four fifths were seen once. This entry comes from a study of blood T cell repertoires in COVID-19. The sequencing input was peripheral blood. This TCR was recovered from a woman under 30 with acute or convalescent COVID-19.

In nucleotides, the CDR3 is TGTGCCAGCGCGGAGGGCAGCGACGAGCAGTACTTC. Translated: CASAEGSDEQYF. The chain links TRBV3-1 (or the pseudogene TRBV3-2) to TRBJ2-7; the D gene is possibly TRBD2 (6 bases). With 8 bases removed from V and 5 bases from J, the gap between germline ends came to 13 bases. Germline values: CDR1 LGHDT, CDR2 YNNKEL (reference sequence). The length of the CDR3 is 12 residues.